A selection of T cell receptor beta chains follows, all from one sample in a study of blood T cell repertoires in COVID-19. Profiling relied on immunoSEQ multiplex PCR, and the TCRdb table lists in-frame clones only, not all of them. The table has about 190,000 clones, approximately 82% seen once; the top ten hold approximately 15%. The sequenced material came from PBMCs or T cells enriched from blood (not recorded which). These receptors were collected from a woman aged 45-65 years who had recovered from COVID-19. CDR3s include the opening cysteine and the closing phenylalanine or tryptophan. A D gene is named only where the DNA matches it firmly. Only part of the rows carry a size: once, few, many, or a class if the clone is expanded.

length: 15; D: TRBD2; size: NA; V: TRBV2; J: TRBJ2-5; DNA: TGTGCCAGCAGCGCGGAAGCGGGAGGGAAGGAGACCCAGTACTTC; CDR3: CASSAEAGGKETQYF
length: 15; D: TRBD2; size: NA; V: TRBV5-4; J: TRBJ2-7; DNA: TGTGCCAGCAGCCCATGGACTAGCGGGACCTACGAGCAGTACTTC; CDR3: CASSPWTSGTYEQYF
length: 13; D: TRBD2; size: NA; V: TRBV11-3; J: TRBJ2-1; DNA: TGTGCCAGCAGCTTTCTACTAGCGGGCAAGCAGTTCTTC; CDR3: CASSFLLAGKQFF
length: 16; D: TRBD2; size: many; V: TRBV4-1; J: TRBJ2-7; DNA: TGCGCCAGCAGCCCAGGTGGCGGGAGGCTCTCCGAAGAGCAGTACTTC; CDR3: CASSPGGGRLSEEQYF
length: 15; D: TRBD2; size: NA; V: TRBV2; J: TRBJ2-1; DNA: TGTGCCAGCAGTGAATTTGGGACTAGCGGGATCCCTCAGTTCTTC; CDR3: CASSEFGTSGIPQFF
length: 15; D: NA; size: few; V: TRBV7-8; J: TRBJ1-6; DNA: TGTGCCAGCAGTCGCTCTTGGACAGATAATTCACCCCTCCACTTT; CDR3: CASSRSWTDNSPLHF
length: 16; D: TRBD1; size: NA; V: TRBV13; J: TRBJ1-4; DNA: TGTGCCAGCAGCTCAAAGCAGGGGGCAACTAATGAAAAACTGTTTTTT; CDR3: CASSSKQGATNEKLFF
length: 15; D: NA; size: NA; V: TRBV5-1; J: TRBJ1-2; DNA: TGCGCCAGCAGCTTGGGGGCTACTGGTAACTATGGCTACACCTTC; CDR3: CASSLGATGNYGYTF
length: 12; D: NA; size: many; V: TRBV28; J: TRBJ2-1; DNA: TGTGCCAGCAGCCCATGGGGGGATGAGCAGTTCTTC; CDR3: CASSPWGDEQFF
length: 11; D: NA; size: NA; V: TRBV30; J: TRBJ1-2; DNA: TGTGCCTGGAGTCAGGGCGGCTACTACACCTTC; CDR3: CAWSQGGYYTF
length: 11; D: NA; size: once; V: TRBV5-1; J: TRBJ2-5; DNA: TGCGCCAGCAGCCTACAAGAGACCCAGTACTTC; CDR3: CASSLQETQYF
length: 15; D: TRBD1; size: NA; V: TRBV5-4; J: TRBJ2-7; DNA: TGTGCCAGCAGCTTGGGACAGGGGGCACAGTACGAGCAGTACTTC; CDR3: CASSLGQGAQYEQYF
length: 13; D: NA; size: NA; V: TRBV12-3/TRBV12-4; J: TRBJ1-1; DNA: TGTGCCAGCAGTCCCTTGACGAGCGCTGAAGCTTTCTTT; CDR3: CASSPLTSAEAFF
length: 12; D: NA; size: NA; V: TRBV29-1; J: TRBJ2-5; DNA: TGCAGCGTTGGAACAGACCAAGAGACCCAGTACTTC; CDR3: CSVGTDQETQYF
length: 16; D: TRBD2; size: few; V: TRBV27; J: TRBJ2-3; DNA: TGTGCCAGCAGCGGCGCCACTAGCGGCCGCACAGATACGCAGTATTTT; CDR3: CASSGATSGRTDTQYF
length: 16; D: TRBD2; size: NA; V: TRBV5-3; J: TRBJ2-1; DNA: TGTGCCAGAAGCTCCCAGCGGGAGGGGTCCTACAATGAGCAGTTCTTC; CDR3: CARSSQREGSYNEQFF
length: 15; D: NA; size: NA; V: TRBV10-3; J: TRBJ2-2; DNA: TGTGCCATCAGCGGGCTAACTGGCGGGGCCGGGGAGCTGTTTTTT; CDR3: CAISGLTGGAGELFF
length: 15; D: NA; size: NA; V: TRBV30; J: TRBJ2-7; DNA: TGTGCCTGGAGTGTACATCTCGGGAGCGACTACGAGCAGTACTTC; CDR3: CAWSVHLGSDYEQYF
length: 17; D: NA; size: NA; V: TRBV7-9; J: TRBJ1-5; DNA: TGTGCCAGCAGCCCCCTCCGAGGGTGGGAGGGCAATCAGCCCCAGCATTTT; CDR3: CASSPLRGWEGNQPQHF
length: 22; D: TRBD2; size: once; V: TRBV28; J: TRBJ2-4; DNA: TGTGCCAGCAGTTTATGGGTAGGGGGGCGACCTAGCGGGATCGGGGCCAAAAACATTCAGTACTTC; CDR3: CASSLWVGGRPSGIGAKNIQYF
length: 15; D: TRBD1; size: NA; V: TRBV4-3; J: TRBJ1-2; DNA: TGCGCCAGCAGCCAAGTCGGAGGGGGCAACTATGGCTACACCTTC; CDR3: CASSQVGGGNYGYTF
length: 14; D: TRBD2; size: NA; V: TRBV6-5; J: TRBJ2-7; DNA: TGTGCCAGCGCTACCGGACTAGCGGGAGCCGAGCAGTACTTC; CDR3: CASATGLAGAEQYF
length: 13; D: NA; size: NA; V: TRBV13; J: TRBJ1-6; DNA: TGTGCCAGCAGTCCCGCCGGGAATTCACCCCTCCACTTT; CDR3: CASSPAGNSPLHF
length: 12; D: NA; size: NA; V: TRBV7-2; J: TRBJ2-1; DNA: TGTGCCAGCAGTTCCGGGGGACTCCAACAGTTCTTC; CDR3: CASSSGGLQQFF
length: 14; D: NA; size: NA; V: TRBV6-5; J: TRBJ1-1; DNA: TGTGCCAGCAGTTCTCTGGGGGGGGACACTGAAGCTTTCTTT; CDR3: CASSSLGGDTEAFF
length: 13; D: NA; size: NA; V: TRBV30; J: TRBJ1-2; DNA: TGTGCCTACACAACAGGGATGGACTATGGCTACACCTTC; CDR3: CAYTTGMDYGYTF
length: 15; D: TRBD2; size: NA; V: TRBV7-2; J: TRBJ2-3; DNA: TGTGCCAGCAGCTGGGGACTACAGACCACAGATACGCAGTATTTT; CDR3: CASSWGLQTTDTQYF
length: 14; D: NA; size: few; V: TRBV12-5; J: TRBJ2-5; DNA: TGTGCTAGTGGTTTGGGGACAGTCCAAGAGACCCAGTACTTC; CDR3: CASGLGTVQETQYF
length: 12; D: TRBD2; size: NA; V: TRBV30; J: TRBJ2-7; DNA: TGTGCTTTTAGCGGGAGCTCCTACGAGCAGTACTTC; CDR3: CAFSGSSYEQYF
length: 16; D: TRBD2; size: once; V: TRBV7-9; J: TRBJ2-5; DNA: TGTGCCAGCAGCTTGGGGGAGGGCGGGTACCAAGAGACCCAGTACTTC; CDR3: CASSLGEGGYQETQYF
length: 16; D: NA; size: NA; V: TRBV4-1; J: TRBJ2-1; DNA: TGCGCCAGCAGCCGTTTCGACAGTACACTCGGGGGTGAGCAGTTCTTC; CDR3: CASSRFDSTLGGEQFF
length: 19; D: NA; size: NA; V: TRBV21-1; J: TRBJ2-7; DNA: TGTGCCCGCCGCACCGGGGCGCGGGGGCGGGGGGCGAGGACCTACGAGCAGTACTTC; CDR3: CARRTGARGRGARTYEQYF
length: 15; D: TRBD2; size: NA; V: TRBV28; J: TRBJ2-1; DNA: TGTGCCAGCACCTCTAGCGGGAGAACCTACAATGAGCAGTTCTTC; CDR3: CASTSSGRTYNEQFF
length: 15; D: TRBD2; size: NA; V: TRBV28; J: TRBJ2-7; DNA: TGTGCCAGCAGTTTTAGTGGACTAGCCTCCTACGAGCAGTACTTC; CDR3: CASSFSGLASYEQYF
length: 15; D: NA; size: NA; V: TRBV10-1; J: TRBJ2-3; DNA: TGCGCCAGCAGTGAGAGGGCTTCAGGGATTGATACGCAGTATTTT; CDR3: CASSERASGIDTQYF
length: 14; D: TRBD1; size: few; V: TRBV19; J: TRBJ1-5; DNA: TGTGCCAGTGCGAATACAGGGGGCAATCAGCCCCAGCATTTT; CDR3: CASANTGGNQPQHF
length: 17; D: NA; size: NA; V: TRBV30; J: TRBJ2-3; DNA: TGTGCCTGGAGTGGTAGTCCCAGTGGGCGGGTCACAGATACGCAGTATTTT; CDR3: CAWSGSPSGRVTDTQYF
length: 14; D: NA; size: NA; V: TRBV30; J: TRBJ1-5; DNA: TGTGCCTGGGGCCCGACAGTCCCTGGCGCGCCCCAGCATTTT; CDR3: CAWGPTVPGAPQHF
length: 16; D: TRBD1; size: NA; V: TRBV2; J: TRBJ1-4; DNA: TGTGCCAGCAGTGAAGGGACAGGGGGCCTAAGTGAAAAACTGTTTTTT; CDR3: CASSEGTGGLSEKLFF
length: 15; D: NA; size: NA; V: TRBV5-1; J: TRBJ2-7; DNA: TGCGCCAGCAGCCATCCCGCGGGACTCCACTACGAGCAGTACTTC; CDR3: CASSHPAGLHYEQYF
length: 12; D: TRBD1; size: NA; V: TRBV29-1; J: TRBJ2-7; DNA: TGCAGCGGGCAGGACAGGGGGCAGGAGCAGTACTTC; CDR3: CSGQDRGQEQYF
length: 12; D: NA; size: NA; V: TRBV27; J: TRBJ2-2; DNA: TGTGCCAGCAGTCCCCCTACCGGGGAGCTGTTTTTT; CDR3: CASSPPTGELFF
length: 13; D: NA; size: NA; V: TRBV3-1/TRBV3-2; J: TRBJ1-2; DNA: TGTGCCAGCAGCCAAGGAGCAGGATCTAGCTACACCTTC; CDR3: CASSQGAGSSYTF
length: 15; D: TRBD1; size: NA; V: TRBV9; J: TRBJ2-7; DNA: TGTGCCAGCAGCGTAGAGACAGGGGGTACCTACGAGCAGTACTTC; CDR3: CASSVETGGTYEQYF
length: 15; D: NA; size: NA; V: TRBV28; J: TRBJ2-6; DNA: TGTGCCAGCAGTCTTACATTTTTGGGGGCCAACGTCCTGACTTTC; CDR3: CASSLTFLGANVLTF